What follows are 26 T cell receptor beta chains derived from one specimen sequenced in a study of regulatory T cells in long-lasting Graves disease. For TCR beta, libraries came from iRepertoire HTBI primers and Arm-PCR of CDR3 regions. Using its own MiXCR run on the multiplex PCR reads, TCRdb lists one record per CDR3 protein. The table lists about 330,000 distinct CDR3 sequences, about 16% of them singletons, with over 20% in the top ten. As for time point: newly diagnosed GD, antithyroid drugs for less than 3 months. Researchers made the TCR library from RNA that was extracted from PBMCs. The same sample was also used in a study of T cells in Graves' hyperthyroidism and ophthalmopathy.

Sequenced material: peripheral blood mononuclear cells (PBMCs), taken at new diagnosis, from a patient treated with antithyroid drugs. Receptors were obtained from a woman in her late teens or twenties with Graves disease.

This clonotype was seen a handful of times. The chain recombines TRBV6-1 with TRBJ1-1; D is unclear. Deletions cut 6 bases from V and 4 bases from J, with 15 bases between. CDR1 is MNHNS and CDR2 is SASEGT in the germline V gene. This CDR3 is 14 amino acids long. The CDR3 DNA reads as TGTGCCAGCAGCCCCTTAGGGTTGAGCACTGAAGCTTTCTTT. This sequence encodes CASSPLGLSTEAFF.

This clonotype was recorded at least ten times. The chain carries TRBV20-1 and TRBJ1-6, with unresolved D. Trimming took 5 bases from V and 5 from J, leaving 16 bases between them. The CDR3 runs to 15 residues. CDR1 and CDR2 (germline): DFQATT, SNEGSKA (reference sequence). In DNA form, the CDR3 reads TGCAGTGCTTCCGTAAGGGTGGGGAATAATTCACCCCTCCACTTT. Protein sequence: CSASVRVGNNSPLHF.

This clonotype was seen ten or more times. The chain combines TRBV20-1 with TRBJ2-4; no clear D. The CDR3 is made up of 14 amino acids. The germline gives CDR1 DFQATT, CDR2 SNEGSKA (reference sequence). Trimming stripped 1 base from V and 1 base from J, with 8 bases between. The CDR3 DNA is TGCAGTGCTAGAGTCCAAAGGGCCAAAAACATTCAGTACTTC. Residues: CSARVQRAKNIQYF.

This clonotype was picked up many times. The rearrangement uses TRBV28 and TRBJ2-1; 7 nucleotides agree with TRBD2. This CDR3 has 15 residues. J lost 5 bases, V lost 5 bases, and 9 bases had no gene match. In germline, CDR1 is MDHEN, CDR2 SYDVKM. This CDR3 reads CASSPPFGLDNEQFF. The DNA of the CDR3 is TGTGCCAGCAGTCCCCCCTTCGGACTAGACAATGAGCAGTTCTTC.

J is TRBJ1-5 and V is TRBV19; D is possibly TRBD1 (5 bases). Germline CDR1 and CDR2: LNHDA and SQIVND (reference sequence). CDR3 size: 15 residues. The V gene lost 8 bases and the J gene lost 0 bases, with 14 bases spanning the gap. The CDR3 is CASLKQVDSNQPQHF. The CDR3 coding sequence is TGTGCCAGTCTAAAACAGGTAGATAGCAATCAGCCCCAGCATTTT.

There are many counts of this clonotype. The CDR3 region is CASRSSGSSYEQYF. The CDR3, as DNA: TGTGCCAGCAGAAGTAGCGGGAGCTCCTACGAGCAGTACTTC. The V gene is TRBV6-1, the J gene TRBJ2-7; 9 bases are a match to TRBD2. Germline loops: CDR1 MNHNS, CDR2 SASEGT. The CDR3 extends over 14 amino acids. With 6 bases clipped from V and 0 bases from J, the junction kept 3 bases outside the gene matches.

In its sample, this clonotype was seen many times. This chain connects TRBV2 to TRBJ2-1, with a weak D call TRBD2 (6 bases). V lost 3 bases to trimming and J lost 0 bases, with 12 bases between them. The length of the CDR3 is 16 residues. Germline values: CDR1 SNHLY, CDR2 FYNNEI. The CDR3 spells CASSDSGLYSYNEQFF. In DNA form, the CDR3 reads TGTGCCAGCAGTGACAGCGGGCTTTACTCCTACAATGAGCAGTTCTTC.

This clonotype was seen a few times. J is TRBJ1-6 and V is TRBV6-1; D is unclear. V gave up 7 bases and J gave up 6 bases, with 10 bases separating them. The CDR3 covers 13 residues. CDR1 is MNHNS and CDR2 is SASEGT in the germline V gene. The DNA for the CDR3 is TGTGCCAGCATTAAGGAGGGTAATTCACCCCTCCACTTT. Protein: CASIKEGNSPLHF.

This clonotype was recorded at least ten times. V and J are TRBV5-1 and TRBJ2-7; 9 positions match TRBD1. Germline V gene lookup returns CDR1 SGHRS and CDR2 YFSETQ. CDR3 length: 13 residues. V lost 3 bases to trimming and J lost 6 bases; unmatched junction nucleotides: 4. Here the CDR3 reads CASSWGTGLEQYF. DNA of the CDR3: TGCGCCAGCAGCTGGGGGACAGGGCTCGAGCAGTACTTC.

About this clonotype: This sequence may be a read error, since a much larger clone differs from it by one base. The chain is built from TRBV30 and TRBJ1-2; 9 nucleotides line up with TRBD1. V dropped 3 bases and J dropped 8; count of bases not matched to a gene: 7. Germline CDR1 and CDR2: GTSNPN and SVGIG (reference sequence). This CDR3 spans 13 amino acids. The DNA of the CDR3 is TGTGCCTGGAGCCCGGGACAGGGAGGCGGCTACACCTTC. Encoded protein: CAWSPGQGGGYTF.

The CDR3 DNA follows: TGTGCCAGCAGTGAAGGTACAGGGTTGGGCTCACCCCTCCACTTT. This translates into CASSEGTGLGSPLHF. The chain recombines TRBV2 with TRBJ1-6; a possible D gene is TRBD1 (6 bases). The V gene lost 1 base and the J gene lost 10 bases, with 14 bases spanning the gap. The length of the CDR3 is 15 residues. The V gene's germline CDR1 is SNHLY and CDR2 FYNNEI.

A few counts support this clonotype. The rearrangement uses TRBV29-1 and TRBJ2-2; unclear D gene. Germline V gene sequence: CDR1 SQVTM, CDR2 ANQGSEA. Trimming cost V 6 bases and J 0 bases, with 8 bases left between them. CDR3 length: 13 amino acids. Here the CDR3 reads CSVDAANTGELFF. The CDR3 DNA is TGCAGCGTAGACGCCGCGAACACCGGGGAGCTGTTTTTT.

This clonotype was detected many times. CDR3 loop: CASSYQKFEQYF. The CDR3 coding sequence is TGTGCCAGCAGTTACCAGAAGTTCGAGCAGTACTTC. This chain uses TRBV12-3 or TRBV12-4 with TRBJ2-7, with D uncertain. This CDR3 region has 12 residues. V was pared by 4 bases and J by 6 bases, with 10 bases between.

This chain joins TRBV12-3 or TRBV12-4 and TRBJ1-2, with D unresolved. With 5 bases removed from V and 0 bases from J, the gap between germline ends came to 13 bases. This CDR3 is built from 15 residues. The CDR3 here is CASSAENSANYGYTF. CDR3 in DNA: TGTGCCAGCAGTGCGGAAAACAGCGCTAACTATGGCTACACCTTC.

To note about this clonotype: A far larger clone is off by one base, so a read error is likely. Without the conserved terminal phenylalanine or tryptophan, this CDR3 likely stems from a read error. The chain recombines TRBV5-1 with TRBJ2-3, with a tentative D call TRBD2 (7 bases). This CDR3 is built from 15 residues. Looked up from germline, CDR1 is SGHRS and CDR2 is YFSETQ. CDR3 in amino acids: CASSPPGRGADTQYL. The CDR3 DNA reads as TGTGCCAGCAGCCCGCCAGGGAGGGGGGCAGATACGCAGTATCTT.

This clonotype was counted many times. The genes are TRBV6-5 and TRBJ1-4; D is unresolved. Germline V lookup: CDR1 MNHEY, CDR2 SVGAGI. With 4 bases removed from V and 7 bases from J, the gap between germline ends came to 13 bases. The CDR3 loop spans 14 amino acids. The CDR3 nucleotides read TGTGCCAGCAGTTCCGGATACACTGGTGAAAAACTGTTTTTT. Residues: CASSSGYTGEKLFF.

This clonotype showed up many times. The chain recombines TRBV2 with TRBJ1-6; 9 nucleotides agree with TRBD1. CDR3 length equals 20 residues. The germline CDR1 and CDR2 sequences are SNHLY and FYNNEI. Trimming removed 3 bases from V and 7 bases from J; junction bases left unmatched: 19. The CDR3, as DNA: TGTGCCAGCAGTGATGTCCAATGGACAAACGCCGGACAGGGGAATTCACCCCTCCACTTT. It encodes CASSDVQWTNAGQGNSPLHF.

The rearrangement links TRBV30 to TRBJ1-4; no definite D call. The CDR3 runs to 15 residues. The V gene lost 1 base and the J gene lost 3 bases, with 12 bases spanning the gap. Germline values: CDR1 GTSNPN, CDR2 SVGIG (reference sequence). CDR3: CAWSANDIANEKLFF. CDR3 DNA sequence: TGTGCCTGGAGTGCCAACGACATAGCTAATGAAAAACTGTTTTTT.

J is TRBJ2-1 and V is TRBV19; 10 bases are shared with TRBD2. The CDR3 has 18 amino acids. Germline V gene data show CDR1 as LNHDA and CDR2 as SQIVND (reference sequence). V dropped 1 base and J dropped 5; count of bases not matched to a gene: 11. CDR3 loop: CASSIGYKGLAANNEQFF. The CDR3 DNA reads as TGTGCCAGTAGTATAGGCTATAAAGGACTAGCGGCGAACAATGAGCAGTTCTTC. Using reference TRBV19 and TRBJ2-1 for the parts outside the CDR3, the full variable domain is DGGITQSPKYLFRKEGQNVTLSCEQNLNHDAMYWYRQDPGQGLRLIYYSQIVNDFQKGDIAEGYSVSREKKESFPLTVTSAQKNPTAFYLCASSIGYKGLAANNEQFFGPGTRLTVL.

This clonotype was observed many times. This chain uses TRBV18 with TRBJ2-4; no clear D. The CDR3 totals 15 residues. V was clipped by 2 bases and J by 3 bases, with 11 bases between them. Germline lookup yields CDR1 KGHSH and CDR2 LQKENI. The DNA of the CDR3 is TGTGCCAGCTCACCAAGTGGGTGGGACAAAAACATTCAGTACTTC. Its protein product is CASSPSGWDKNIQYF.

This clonotype was seen at least ten times. The CDR3 sequence is CASSLAGAYEQYF. DNA for the CDR3: TGTGCCAGCAGCCTAGCGGGGGCCTACGAGCAGTACTTC. The chain is built from TRBV11-2 and TRBJ2-7; 10 nucleotides line up with TRBD2. The CDR3 consists of 13 residues. V trimming: 5 bases; J trimming: 2 bases; junction bases outside the gene matches: 0. Germline V CDR1 and CDR2: SGHAT, FQNNGV.

This clonotype has only a few counts. This chain connects TRBV7-9 to TRBJ2-5; 10 bases are shared with TRBD2. J was trimmed by 5 bases and V by 5 bases; bases with no gene match: 11. Germline V lookup: CDR1 SEHNR, CDR2 FQNEAQ (reference sequence). The CDR3 loop spans 16 amino acids. The chain's CDR3 is CASSPGASGRTETQYF. The CDR3 DNA follows: TGTGCCAGCAGCCCTGGGGCTAGCGGGAGAACGGAGACCCAGTACTTC.

This clonotype was seen ten or more times. The V gene is TRBV5-1, the J gene TRBJ2-7, with TRBD1 as a possible D gene (6 bases). Trimming stripped 3 bases from V and 0 bases from J, with 16 bases between. There are 16 residues in the CDR3. Germline V gene sequence: CDR1 SGHRS, CDR2 YFSETQ. The CDR3 region has the DNA TGCGCCAGCAGCTACGCAGGACAGCGAGACTCCTACGAGCAGTACTTC. This codes for CASSYAGQRDSYEQYF.

The chain couples TRBV20-1 to TRBJ1-2; TRBD1 matches 7 bases. Germline loops: CDR1 DFQATT, CDR2 SNEGSKA (reference sequence). CDR3 length: 16 amino acids. The J segment lost 8 bases and the V segment lost 3 bases, leaving 18 bases of the junction unmatched. The CDR3: CSASTGAGGMSVGYTF. The CDR3 nucleotides read TGCAGTGCTAGTACAGGGGCCGGGGGGATGTCCGTGGGCTACACCTTC.

This clonotype was observed once. The chain is built from TRBV6-1 and TRBJ1-1; 11 nucleotides line up with TRBD1. V lost 8 bases, J lost 0 bases, and 2 bases stayed unmatched. Germline loops: CDR1 MNHNS, CDR2 SASEGT. This CDR3 contains 14 residues. This chain's CDR3 is CASQDRGLNTEAFF. The CDR3 bases are TGTGCCAGCCAGGACAGGGGGCTGAACACTGAAGCTTTCTTT.

The rearrangement links TRBV2 to TRBJ2-7; D call uncertain. Trimming shortened V by 4 bases and J by 1 base, and 8 bases separated the two germline ends. This CDR3 spans 13 amino acids. Germline values: CDR1 SNHLY, CDR2 FYNNEI. The CDR3 DNA reads as TGTGCCAGCAGTGGTAGGGTATCCTACGAGCAGTACTTC. This codes for CASSGRVSYEQYF.